The present TCR beta chain was sequenced within a study of cytomegalovirus exposure and HLA in healthy donors. Broader study findings: It was reportedly the case that the classifier diagnosed cytomegalovirus status with high specificity and sensitivity. On later analysis, the bulk of CMV-associated TCR beta chains appeared to be HLA-restricted. Earlier analysis found most TCR beta V segments productive about 90% or about 30% of the time. Listed as cytomegalovirus-associated were 150 or so TCR beta chains.

Note on this clone: Antigen unknown.

There are 16 residues in the CDR3. Trimming took 7 bases from V and 3 from J; bases not matched to a gene: 12. CDR1 and CDR2 (germline): SGHNT, YYREEE (reference sequence). PCR primers comprised 60 Vbeta and 13 Jbeta primers. Assay used: immunoSEQ multiplex PCR; TCRdb lists only in-frame clones, some missing. In all, the sample yields some 34,000 clones. Sequencing input: PBMCs. The sequence was collected from a woman aged 35 to 49 in good health and CMV-seropositive. The J gene is TRBJ2-3, the V gene TRBV5-4; TRBD2 aligns across 9 bases. CDR3: CASRQGDAGGTDTQYF. In nucleotides, the CDR3 is TGTGCCAGCCGCCAGGGAGATGCGGGAGGGACAGATACGCAGTATTTT. Looking up the rest from reference TRBV5-4 and TRBJ2-3 gives the full variable domain: ETGVTQSPTHLIKTRGQQVTLRCSSQSGHNTVSWYQQALGQGPQFIFQYYREEENGRGNFPPRFSGLQFPNYSSELNVNALELDDSALYLCASRQGDAGGTDTQYFGPGTRLTVL.